A single TCR beta chain is shown here with its context. Antigen: not known. The sample belongs to a study of cytomegalovirus exposure and HLA in healthy donors. Study-wide background: Early release data held some 79 million unique TCRs from HLA-typed donors.

Study results and caveats: For TCR beta chains, V- and J-gene trimming was later linked to a missense DCLRE1C variant.

Use of 60 Vbeta and 13 Jbeta primers characterized the PCR. Clones were sequenced by immunoSEQ multiplex PCR, and TCRdb holds only the in-frame ones, with some missing. The sample yields approximately 300,000 clones, roughly four fifths seen once. Unmatched junction bases numbered 7, after V lost 3 bases and J lost 6 bases. CDR1 and CDR2 (germline): GTSNPN, SVGIG (reference sequence). The CDR3 sequence is 13 residues long. Sequencing was done on a sample of PBMCs. This chain links TRBV30 with TRBJ2-7; TRBD1 agrees at 8 bases. This sequence originates from a woman aged 35 to 49 in good health and CMV-seropositive. The DNA of the CDR3 is TGTGCCTGGAGAGAAGTCGGGACAGGCGAGCAGTACTTC. Protein product: CAWREVGTGEQYF.